This TCR beta chain was sequenced in a study of T cells in tuberculosis. Each donor contributed about 110,000 T cells on average, unsorted. The assay was immunoSEQ multiplex PCR, and TCRdb's table has in-frame clones only and misses some. The data hold roughly 32,000 clones, with over 95% observed a single time. Study results and caveats: Active tuberculosis patients had shorter CDR3-alpha; the beta difference was nonsignificant. Using the GMM-specific repertoire gave about 84% accuracy versus about 64% with motifs.

V shed 1 base, J shed 3 bases, and the junction held 2 bases outside the gene matches. CDR3 length: 14 amino acids. In germline, CDR1 is SGHAT, CDR2 FQNNGV. As for this clone: Its target is unknown.

This clonotype was obtained from a donor aged 10-29 years with latent tuberculosis or without tuberculosis infection. The sequencing input was PBMCs. The chain joins TRBV11-2 to TRBJ2-7, with 8 nucleotides matching TRBD2. CDR3 loop: CASSLAGGRYEQYF. The DNA for the CDR3 is TGTGCCAGCAGCTTAGCGGGAGGGCGCTACGAGCAGTACTTC.